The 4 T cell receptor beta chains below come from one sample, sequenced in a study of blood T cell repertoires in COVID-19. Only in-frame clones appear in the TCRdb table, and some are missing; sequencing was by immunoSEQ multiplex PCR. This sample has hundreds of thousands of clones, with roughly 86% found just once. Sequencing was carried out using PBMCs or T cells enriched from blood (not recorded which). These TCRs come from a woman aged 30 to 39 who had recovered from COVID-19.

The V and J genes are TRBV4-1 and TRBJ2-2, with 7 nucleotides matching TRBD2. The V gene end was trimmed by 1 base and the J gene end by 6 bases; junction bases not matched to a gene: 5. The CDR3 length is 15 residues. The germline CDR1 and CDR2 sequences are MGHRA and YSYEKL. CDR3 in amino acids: CASSQAGGKAGELFF. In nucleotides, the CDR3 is TGCGCCAGCAGCCAAGCGGGAGGAAAGGCCGGGGAGCTGTTTTTT.

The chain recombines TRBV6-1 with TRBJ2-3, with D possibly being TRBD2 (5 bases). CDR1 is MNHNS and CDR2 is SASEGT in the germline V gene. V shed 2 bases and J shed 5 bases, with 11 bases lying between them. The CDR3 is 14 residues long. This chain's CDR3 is CASSEIGGKDTQYF. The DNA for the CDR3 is TGTGCCAGCAGTGAAATAGGAGGCAAAGATACGCAGTATTTT.

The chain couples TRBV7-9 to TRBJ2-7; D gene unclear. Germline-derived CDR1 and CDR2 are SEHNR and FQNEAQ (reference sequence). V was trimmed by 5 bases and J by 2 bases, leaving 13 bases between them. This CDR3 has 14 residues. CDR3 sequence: CASSALGKTYEQYF. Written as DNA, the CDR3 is TGTGCCAGCAGCGCCCTTGGCAAAACCTACGAGCAGTACTTC.

CDR3 loop: CASRAGTAGQPQHF. The CDR3 DNA sequence: TGTGCCAGCAGGGCCGGGACAGCGGGTCAGCCCCAGCATTTT. The rearrangement joins TRBV2 to TRBJ1-5, with TRBD1 matching 7 bases. The CDR3 sequence is 14 residues long. From germline, CDR1 is SNHLY and CDR2 FYNNEI. With V trimmed by 6 bases and J by 6 bases, 8 bases remained unmatched.